The 27 T cell receptor beta chains given below trace back to one sample, sequenced in a study of neoadjuvant nivolumab and ipilimumab in lung cancer. TCRdb keeps only in-frame clones here, not all; method: immunoSEQ multiplex PCR. The data contain some 38,000 clones, 89% of them seen just once; the ten biggest clones take up approximately 3.3%. Here the sequenced sample was peripheral blood, taken before neoadjuvant nivolumab, alone or with ipilimumab. The receptors originated from an adult with non-small cell lung cancer.

The rearrangement uses TRBV7-3 and TRBJ2-2; the match to TRBD1 covers 7 bases. J gave up 3 bases and V 5 bases, and 9 bases lay outside the gene matches. The length of the CDR3 is 16 residues. Germline CDR1 and CDR2: SGHTA and FQGTGA. CDR3 residues: CASSLRGGGYTGELFF. Written as DNA, the CDR3 is TGTGCCAGCAGCCTCAGAGGGGGCGGGTACACCGGGGAGCTGTTTTTT.

This chain connects TRBV7-2 to TRBJ2-7; D may be TRBD1 (6 bases). This CDR3 has 12 residues. Germline V gene sequence: CDR1 SGHTA, CDR2 FQGNSA. Trimming removed 5 bases from V and 4 bases from J, with 9 bases in between. The CDR3 DNA reads TGTGCCAGCAGCCTACAGGGTTACGAGCAGTACTTC. Its translation: CASSLQGYEQYF.

The CDR3 region is CASETEGGREGCYEQYF. CDR3 coding DNA: TGTGCCAGCGAAACCGAGGGGGGTCGGGAGGGGTGCTACGAGCAGTACTTC. J is TRBJ2-7 and V is TRBV2, with 8 positions matching TRBD2. From germline, CDR1 is SNHLY and CDR2 FYNNEI. Germline trimming cut 8 bases from V and 3 bases from J; bases unmatched to any gene: 18. CDR3 length: 17 amino acids.

The J gene is TRBJ1-1, the V gene TRBV28; TRBD1 is a possible D gene (5 bases). The germline V gene encodes CDR1 MDHEN and CDR2 SYDVKM. The CDR3 consists of 13 residues. V was clipped by 8 bases and J by 1 base, with 11 bases between them. CDR3 region: CASRGYPNTEAFF. The CDR3, as DNA: TGTGCCAGCCGGGGGTATCCGAACACTGAAGCTTTCTTT.

This rearrangement joins TRBV5-1 to TRBJ1-4, with D perhaps TRBD1 (5 bases). This CDR3 is 14 amino acids long. Germline lookup yields CDR1 SGHRS and CDR2 YFSETQ. The V gene lost 0 bases and the J gene lost 4 bases, with 7 bases spanning the gap. The CDR3 nucleotides are TGCGCCAGCAGCTTGGGGGACTATAATGAAAAACTGTTTTTT. It translates to CASSLGDYNEKLFF.

The rearrangement joins TRBV7-3 to TRBJ2-7, with D unclear. V was clipped by 2 bases and J by 4 bases, with 9 bases between them. This CDR3 is built from 13 residues. CDR1 is SGHTA and CDR2 is FQGTGA in the germline V gene. As DNA, the CDR3 is TGTGCCAGCAGCTTATATATGGGTTACGAGCAGTACTTC. It translates to CASSLYMGYEQYF.

This sequence joins TRBV7-6 and TRBJ1-5; D is uncertain. This CDR3 has 14 residues. Trimming stripped 6 bases from V and 7 bases from J, with 16 bases between. Germline V gives CDR1 SGHVS, CDR2 FNYEAQ. The CDR3 DNA follows: TGTGCCAGCAGTTTCTCGAGGAACGGACAGCCCCAGCATTTT. This sequence encodes CASSFSRNGQPQHF.

The J gene is TRBJ2-1, the V gene TRBV5-1; 7 bases align to TRBD2. The CDR3 covers 15 residues. Germline V lookup: CDR1 SGHRS, CDR2 YFSETQ. With V trimmed by 0 bases and J by 4 bases, 4 bases remained unmatched. CDR3 in amino acids: CASSLVASGYNEQFF. DNA of the CDR3: TGCGCCAGCAGCTTGGTGGCTAGCGGATACAATGAGCAGTTCTTC.

The chain links TRBV6-5 to TRBJ2-1; 7 bases agree with TRBD2. Germline V gene lookup returns CDR1 MNHEY and CDR2 SVGAGI. V dropped 0 bases and J dropped 10; count of bases not matched to a gene: 6. The CDR3 extends over 14 amino acids. Here the CDR3 DNA reads TGTGCCAGCAGTTACTCTTTCTCAGCGGGGGAGCAGTTCTTC. Translation gives CASSYSFSAGEQFF.

The chain joins TRBV9 to TRBJ2-1, with 8 positions matching TRBD2. This CDR3 comprises 15 residues. The V gene end was trimmed by 4 bases and the J gene end by 9 bases; junction bases not matched to a gene: 12. Germline CDR1 is SGDLS and CDR2 is YYNGEE. CDR3: CASSTQAGVGIEQFF. The CDR3 DNA is TGTGCCAGCAGCACCCAAGCGGGAGTGGGTATTGAGCAGTTCTTC.

The V and J genes are TRBV19 and TRBJ1-5; tentative D call: TRBD1 (5 bases). Deletions cut 7 bases from V and 4 bases from J, with 11 bases between. The CDR3 is 13 amino acids. Germline values: CDR1 LNHDA, CDR2 SQIVND (reference sequence). CDR3 nucleotide sequence: TGTGCCAGTACGGTGCCAGGGAATCAGCCCCAGCATTTT. It is translated as CASTVPGNQPQHF.

This clone has a single count. The chain's CDR3 is CASSRGRRTYEQYF. The DNA of the CDR3 is TGTGCCAGCAGCAGGGGGAGACGGACCTACGAGCAGTACTTC. J is TRBJ2-7 and V is TRBV6-5; 7 bases line up with TRBD1. J gave up 2 bases and V 6 bases, and 7 bases lay outside the gene matches. Germline V gives CDR1 MNHEY, CDR2 SVGAGI. There are 14 residues in the CDR3.

The chain recombines TRBV6-5 with TRBJ2-7; D remains ambiguous. Germline V gene lookup returns CDR1 MNHEY and CDR2 SVGAGI. Trimming took 0 bases from V and 10 from J, leaving 7 bases between them. The CDR3 is made up of 11 amino acids. The CDR3 sequence: CASSYSGNQYF. As DNA, the CDR3 is TGTGCCAGCAGTTACTCAGGGAATCAGTACTTC.

The rearrangement uses TRBV7-9 and TRBJ1-1; D unclear. Per the germline V gene, CDR1 is SEHNR and CDR2 is FQNEAQ (reference sequence). V gave up 2 bases and J gave up 2 bases, with 9 bases separating them. This CDR3 region has 14 residues. This CDR3 reads CASSLLSGNTEAFF. As DNA, the CDR3 is TGTGCCAGCAGCTTATTGTCCGGAAACACTGAAGCTTTCTTT.

There are a few counts of this clone. This chain joins TRBV28 and TRBJ2-3; possible D gene TRBD1, 5 bases. CDR3 length: 14 residues. Germline V gives CDR1 MDHEN, CDR2 SYDVKM. V gave up 8 bases and J gave up 1 base, with 13 bases separating them. CDR3 loop: CASSQAGRTDTQYF. The DNA of the CDR3 is TGTGCCAGCTCCCAAGCAGGGCGCACAGATACGCAGTATTTT.

This chain joins TRBV5-1 and TRBJ1-1; 8 bases match TRBD1. J lost 4 bases, V lost 0 bases, and 8 bases had no gene match. CDR1 SGHRS and CDR2 YFSETQ come from the germline V gene. The CDR3 extends over 16 amino acids. The CDR3 DNA reads TGCGCCAGCAGCTTGGTTCAGGGGGCGCCCGGCACTGAAGCTTTCTTT. Its translation: CASSLVQGAPGTEAFF.

The chain couples TRBV25-1 to TRBJ2-7; D is undetermined. V gave up 0 bases and J gave up 0 bases, with 15 bases separating them. CDR3 length: 17 amino acids. The germline gives CDR1 MGHDK, CDR2 SYGVNS. The CDR3 protein is CASSEYPHRVRSYEQYF. CDR3 bases: TGTGCCAGCAGTGAATATCCGCATCGGGTTCGCTCCTACGAGCAGTACTTC.

A single count supports this clone. The chain joins TRBV2 to TRBJ2-3; 15 positions agree with TRBD2. In germline, CDR1 is SNHLY, CDR2 FYNNEI. Unmatched junction bases numbered 9, after V lost 3 bases and J lost 5 bases. The length of the CDR3 is 18 residues. CDR3 sequence reads: CASSERGLAGGPGDTQYF. CDR3 DNA sequence: TGTGCCAGCAGTGAGAGAGGACTAGCGGGAGGGCCGGGAGATACGCAGTATTTT. The whole variable domain, remainder taken from reference TRBV2 and TRBJ2-3, is EPEVTQTPSHQVTQMGQEVILRCVPISNHLYFYWYRQILGQKVEFLVSFYNNEISEKSEIFDDQFSVERPDGSNFTLKIRSTKLEDSAMYFCASSERGLAGGPGDTQYFGPGTRLTVL.

The V gene is TRBV30, the J gene TRBJ2-7; 10 nucleotides match TRBD2. The germline gives CDR1 GTSNPN, CDR2 SVGIG (reference sequence). V lost 3 bases to trimming and J lost 2 bases; unmatched junction nucleotides: 10. CDR3 length: 16 residues. CDR3 protein: CAWRSSGRPFTYEQYF. The CDR3 DNA is TGTGCCTGGAGGAGTAGCGGGAGGCCTTTCACCTACGAGCAGTACTTC.

V gene TRBV5-4 combines with J gene TRBJ2-1; 12 nucleotides align to TRBD1. The CDR3 loop spans 14 amino acids. CDR1 and CDR2 (germline): SGHNT, YYREEE (reference sequence). V shed 3 bases and J 7 bases; nucleotides not matched to a gene: 2. Written as DNA, the CDR3 is TGTGCCAGCAGCTGGGACAGGGGGCTGAATGAGCAGTTCTTC. It is translated as CASSWDRGLNEQFF.

V and J are TRBV7-2 and TRBJ2-7, with D possibly being TRBD1 or TRBD2 (5 bases each). Deletions cut 1 base from V and 2 bases from J, with 12 bases between. This CDR3 spans 15 amino acids. Germline V gives CDR1 SGHTA, CDR2 FQGNSA. The CDR3 protein is CASSLVPGLAYEQYF. The CDR3, as DNA: TGTGCCAGCAGCTTAGTGCCGGGGCTCGCCTACGAGCAGTACTTC. The full variable domain, rest sourced from reference TRBV7-2 and TRBJ2-7, is GAGVSQSPSNKVTEKGKDVELRCDPISGHTALYWYRQSLGQGLEFLIYFQGNSAPDKSGLPSDRFSAERTGGSVSTLTIQRTQQEDSAVYLCASSLVPGLAYEQYFGPGTRLTVT.

This clone was recorded once. Because it lacks the conserved phenylalanine or tryptophan at the end, this CDR3 is likely a read error. The DNA is omitted, as the CDR3 cannot be located on it reliably, and the CDR3 follows TCRdb's listing. The chain couples TRBV18 to TRBJ1-2; TRBD1 is taken as the D call from the table, unchecked against the DNA. 12 amino acids form the CDR3, both terminal residues included. Germline V lookup: CDR1 KGHSH, CDR2 LQKENI. Here the CDR3 reads CASSGGQGPHQL.

The rearrangement uses TRBV11-2 and TRBJ2-7; D ambiguous. CDR3 length: 16 residues. V was cut by 4 bases and J by 7 bases, with 23 bases left in between. Germline V CDR1 and CDR2: SGHAT, FQNNGV. CDR3 loop: CASSYPFSRGRLEQYF. CDR3 DNA: TGTGCCAGCAGCTACCCATTCAGCCGCGGACGCCTGGAGCAGTACTTC.

Comments on this clone: At one boundary the junction diverges from the germline segment, which might be a read error. The DNA of the CDR3 is TGTGCCAGCAGCTCCGGACAGCCCACACCCATGTTT. Its protein product is CASSSGQPTPMF. The chain joins TRBV7-9 to TRBJ2-3, with D maybe TRBD1 (6 bases). This CDR3 has 12 residues. CDR1 is SEHNR, CDR2 FQNEAQ, per germline (reference sequence).

In its sample, this clone was seen a few times. V and J are TRBV6-5 and TRBJ2-1; TRBD2 is a possible D gene (6 bases). CDR3 length: 12 amino acids. Deletions cut 7 bases from V and 9 bases from J, with 13 bases between. The germline gives CDR1 MNHEY, CDR2 SVGAGI. CDR3 DNA: TGTGCCAGCACCCCGGGGGTAGGTGAGCAGTTCTTC. It encodes CASTPGVGEQFF.

V is TRBV30 and J is TRBJ2-5, with 7 bases that match TRBD1. V gave up 5 bases and J gave up 0 bases; unmatched junction bases: 6. CDR1 is GTSNPN, CDR2 SVGIG, per germline (reference sequence). The CDR3 is made up of 14 amino acids. The CDR3 here is CAWERGQHQETQYF. In nucleotides, the CDR3 is TGTGCCTGGGAAAGGGGACAGCACCAAGAGACCCAGTACTTC.

The rearrangement uses TRBV21-1 and TRBJ2-7. TRBV21-1 is a recognized pseudogene. The CDR3 runs 13 residues. Written as DNA, the CDR3 is TGTGCCAGCGAGCCCCGGGACCTCTACGAGCAGTACTTC. As protein: CASEPRDLYEQYF.